One and the same sample provided the 17 T cell receptor beta chains below, sequenced in a study of human T cells and chemical hapten exposure. TCRdb reprocessed the RACE reads via MiXCR and lists one record per CDR3 protein. Of some 350,000 distinct CDR3 sequences in the sample, under 6.5% were seen once. The time point is: patch test 2, 6 weeks after DPC sensitization. Indicated treatment: therapeutic diphenylcyclopropenone sensitization with weekly scalp DPC. The starting material was whole blood, obtained in connection with sensitization to the hapten diphenylcyclopropenone (DPC). Receptors were obtained from a young woman with alopecia areata. Some clones in this sample may be carry-over from other donors' samples.

This chain uses TRBV12-3 or TRBV12-4 with TRBJ2-7; D gene unclear. V dropped 1 base and J dropped 2 bases, with 6 bases sitting between them. CDR3 length equals 13 residues. For the CDR3, the DNA is TGTGCCAGCAGTTTAGGGGTCCCCTACGAGCAGTACTTC. It yields the protein CASSLGVPYEQYF.

The table lists this clonotype with a few counts. The chain joins TRBV20-1 to TRBJ2-5; 7 bases are shared with TRBD1. In germline, CDR1 is DFQATT, CDR2 SNEGSKA (reference sequence). There are 14 residues in the CDR3. V trimming: 0 bases; J trimming: 4 bases; junction bases outside the gene matches: 5. CDR3 in amino acids: CSARDFDRAETQYF. The CDR3 nucleotides are TGCAGTGCTAGAGATTTCGACAGGGCAGAGACCCAGTACTTC.

The chain carries TRBV20-1 and TRBJ2-7; the D gene is possibly TRBD2 (5 bases). This CDR3 comprises 13 residues. Germline CDR1 is DFQATT and CDR2 is SNEGSKA (reference sequence). V shed 6 bases and J shed 3 bases, with 15 bases lying between them. The CDR3 reads CSATDSLYYEQYF. The CDR3 DNA is TGCAGTGCAACGGACTCCCTTTACTACGAGCAGTACTTC.

This clonotype was seen many times. This sequence joins TRBV2 and TRBJ2-3, with D perhaps matching TRBD1 (6 bases). The V end was cut by 7 bases, the J end by 1 base, with 9 bases between. The CDR3 consists of 13 residues. Per germline, CDR1 SNHLY and CDR2 FYNNEI. CDR3 DNA sequence: TGTGCCAGCAAAGGGGGTCGCACAGATACGCAGTATTTT. Translating gives CASKGGRTDTQYF. The full variable domain, with the rest looked up from reference TRBV2 and TRBJ2-3, is EPEVTQTPSHQVTQMGQEVILRCVPISNHLYFYWYRQILGQKVEFLVSFYNNEISEKSEIFDDQFSVERPDGSNFTLKIRSTKLEDSAMYFCASKGGRTDTQYFGPGTRLTVL.

This clonotype was counted ten times or more. The chain recombines TRBV12-3 or TRBV12-4 with TRBJ1-1; 7 positions agree with TRBD1. Trimming took 6 bases from V and 3 from J; bases not matched to a gene: 4. The CDR3 runs to 13 residues. The CDR3 region is CASSLDRYTEAFF. The CDR3 region has the DNA TGTGCCAGCAGCTTGGACAGGTACACTGAAGCTTTCTTT.

The J gene is TRBJ1-1, the V gene TRBV7-9; D remains ambiguous. The CDR3 runs 15 residues. CDR1 is SEHNR and CDR2 is FQNEAQ in the germline V gene (reference sequence). V was cut by 2 bases and J by 3 bases, with 13 bases left in between. The CDR3 sequence is CASSLFVGGHTEAFF. The CDR3 DNA follows: TGTGCCAGCAGCTTATTTGTTGGAGGGCACACTGAAGCTTTCTTT.

This chain connects TRBV20-1 to TRBJ2-7, with 11 nucleotides matching TRBD2. Trimming cost V 5 bases and J 3 bases; bases outside gene matches: 12. The CDR3 extends over 16 amino acids. The germline V gene has CDR1 DFQATT and CDR2 SNEGSKA (reference sequence). As DNA, the CDR3 is TGCAGTGCTGCCAGCCGTAGCGGGGGGGAGCTCTACGAGCAGTACTTC. Translating it yields CSAASRSGGELYEQYF.

In this sample, this clonotype turned up a few times. The V call is TRBV7-2, the J call TRBJ2-6; no reliable D call. Germline lookup yields CDR1 SGHTA and CDR2 FQGNSA. The length of the CDR3 is 16 residues. V was cut by 4 bases and J by 1 base, with 11 bases left in between. The CDR3 DNA reads TGTGCCAGCAGCTCTATGGGTGCGTCTGGGGCCAACGTCCTGACTTTC. Translated: CASSSMGASGANVLTF.

The gene calls are TRBV4-2 and TRBJ2-7, with 8 positions matching TRBD1. The CDR3 contains 14 residues. The germline V gene encodes CDR1 LGHNA and CDR2 YNFKEQ. V was pared by 4 bases and J by 4 bases, with 6 bases of the junction left unmatched. The CDR3 protein is CASSPDRDLYEQYF. The CDR3 DNA is TGTGCCAGCAGCCCGGACAGGGACCTTTACGAGCAGTACTTC.

This clonotype was observed many times. The CDR3 protein is CASSQRRTDTQYF. In DNA, the CDR3 is TGTGCCAGCAGTCAGCGTAGAACAGATACGCAGTATTTT. This chain connects TRBV6-5 to TRBJ2-3; D gene uncertain. This CDR3 comprises 13 residues. V lost 5 bases, J lost 3 bases, and 9 bases lay in between. Germline V CDR1 and CDR2: MNHEY, SVGAGI.

This clonotype was counted many times. V gene TRBV11-2 combines with J gene TRBJ1-1; no clear D gene. From germline, CDR1 is SGHAT and CDR2 FQNNGV. The CDR3 spans 11 residues. V dropped 4 bases and J dropped 4 bases, with 4 bases sitting between them. Here the CDR3 reads CASSWLTEAFF. The DNA of the CDR3 is TGTGCCAGCAGCTGGCTCACTGAAGCTTTCTTT.

Ten or more counts support this clonotype. V gene TRBV11-2 combines with J gene TRBJ1-4; D unresolved. CDR1 and CDR2 from the germline V gene are SGHAT and FQNNGV. Between the trimmed V and J ends, which lost 0 bases and 0 bases, there was a span of 14 bases. This CDR3 spans 18 amino acids. CDR3 in amino acids: CASSLDPPSISTNEKLFF. The CDR3 DNA is TGTGCCAGCAGCTTAGATCCCCCGAGTATATCAACTAATGAAAAACTGTTTTTT.

This clonotype was seen ten or more times. The chain uses TRBV5-1 and TRBJ1-2, with no clear D. V was cut by 2 bases and J by 5 bases, with 10 bases left in between. Germline assignment: CDR1 SGHRS and CDR2 YFSETQ. The CDR3 spans 13 residues. CDR3 region: CASSFGQQYGYTF. DNA for the CDR3: TGCGCCAGCAGCTTCGGGCAGCAGTATGGCTACACCTTC.

This clonotype was seen more than once but under ten times. The J gene is TRBJ2-5, the V gene TRBV20-1, with D hard to call. This CDR3 is 14 amino acids long. Trimming pared 1 base from V and 5 bases from J, leaving 14 bases between. Germline lookup yields CDR1 DFQATT and CDR2 SNEGSKA (reference sequence). The CDR3 spells CSARVQETKETQYF. The CDR3, as DNA: TGCAGTGCTAGAGTGCAGGAGACGAAGGAGACCCAGTACTTC.

This rearrangement joins TRBV5-5 to TRBJ2-4, with D maybe TRBD1 (6 bases). In germline, CDR1 is SGHKS, CDR2 YYEKEE (reference sequence). The length of the CDR3 is 15 residues. With 0 bases removed from V and 6 bases from J, the gap between germline ends came to 13 bases. The CDR3 DNA follows: TGTGCCAGCAGCTTGGTCAGGGGCGGAGGAAACATTCAGTACTTC. Its protein product is CASSLVRGGGNIQYF.

In its sample, this clonotype was seen many times. The rearrangement links TRBV2 to TRBJ1-5; 9 bases fit TRBD1. V lost 7 bases, J lost 8 bases, and 9 bases stayed unmatched. In germline, CDR1 is SNHLY, CDR2 FYNNEI. The CDR3 loop spans 14 amino acids. The CDR3 region has the DNA TGTGCCAGCAAAATGACAGGGGGTGCGAAGCCCCAGCATTTT. Translated, it gives CASKMTGGAKPQHF.

A few counts support this clonotype. This chain joins TRBV3-1 and TRBJ2-7; D possibly uses TRBD1 or TRBD2 (5 bases each). From germline, CDR1 is LGHDT and CDR2 YNNKEL (reference sequence). The CDR3 spans 13 residues. Trimming left V 4 bases short and J 5 bases short, with 12 bases between. CDR3 DNA: TGTGCCAGCAGCCCGTCCAGGGACCACGAGCAGTACTTC. This encodes CASSPSRDHEQYF.